The 14 T cell receptor beta chains presented below share a single source sample, sequenced in a study of control samples from healthy donors and cancer patients. TCRdb's table, derived via immunoSEQ multiplex PCR, lists solely in-frame clones and lacks some. The sample carries roughly 200,000 clones, roughly 93% recorded once. The sample taken for sequencing was blood. The receptors shown here come from a young man in good health.

This chain joins TRBV25-1 and TRBJ2-3; D might be TRBD1 (6 bases). The V gene lost 8 bases and the J gene lost 4 bases, with 13 bases spanning the gap. CDR1 is MGHDK, CDR2 SYGVNS, per germline. The CDR3 consists of 13 residues. The CDR3 sequence is CASGRQEADTQYF. The CDR3 coding sequence is TGTGCCAGCGGACGACAGGAGGCAGATACGCAGTATTTT.

The V call is TRBV6-5, the J call TRBJ1-6, with 7 bases identical to TRBD1. Germline lookup yields CDR1 MNHEY and CDR2 SVGAGI. This CDR3 region has 16 residues. V lost 0 bases to trimming and J lost 8 bases; unmatched junction nucleotides: 7. CDR3 bases: TGTGCCAGCAGTTACTCTCCGGCAGGGGGTTATTCACCCCTCCACTTT. Its protein is CASSYSPAGGYSPLHF.

The chain carries TRBV6-5 and TRBJ1-6, with 10 bases fitting TRBD1. V trimming: 7 bases; J trimming: 9 bases; junction bases outside the gene matches: 6. Germline values: CDR1 MNHEY, CDR2 SVGAGI. The CDR3 is 14 residues long. Here the CDR3 DNA reads TGTGCCAGCAACCCCGGGACAGGGGTTTCACCCCTCCACTTT. This translates into CASNPGTGVSPLHF.

The CDR3, as DNA: TGCGCCAGCAGCTTGGTGGGCGCAGGGGATGAGCAGTACTTC. It encodes CASSLVGAGDEQYF. The rearrangement links TRBV5-1 to TRBJ2-7; possibly TRBD1 for D (6 bases). The CDR3 has 14 amino acids. V was clipped by 0 bases and J by 7 bases, with 14 bases between them. Per the germline V gene, CDR1 is SGHRS and CDR2 is YFSETQ.

The rearrangement uses TRBV12-3 or TRBV12-4 and TRBJ1-2, with D hard to call. The ends were cut back, 2 bases at V and 8 bases at J, with 9 bases in the middle. CDR3 length: 12 amino acids. The CDR3 sequence: CASSLSSSGYTF. In nucleotides, the CDR3 is TGTGCCAGCAGTTTATCCAGCAGCGGCTACACCTTC.

The chain uses TRBV2 and TRBJ1-4; TRBD1 might be the D (5 bases). Germline V gene data show CDR1 as SNHLY and CDR2 as FYNNEI. Trimming removed 10 bases from V and 7 bases from J, with 16 bases in between. The CDR3 length is 13 residues. CDR3 in DNA: TGTGCCACCCTTTACAGGATAGGTGAAAAACTGTTTTTT. It yields the protein CATLYRIGEKLFF.

This clone has a handful of counts. The rearrangement joins TRBV5-6 to TRBJ2-3; either TRBD1 or TRBD2 may fit D (6 bases each). The V end was cut by 2 bases, the J end by 6 bases, with 19 bases between. CDR3 length: 16 residues. Germline V lookup: CDR1 SGHDT, CDR2 YYEEEE. DNA for the CDR3: TGTGCCAGCAGCTTCATCGGGGGCCAAGAGTCCGATACGCAGTATTTT. Its translation: CASSFIGGQESDTQYF.

CDR3 nucleotide sequence: TGTGCCAGCATCGATAGCGGGGGGGTTGGGACCCAGTACTTC. Translation gives CASIDSGGVGTQYF. The rearrangement links TRBV6-5 to TRBJ2-5; 11 bases are shared with TRBD2. Germline lookup yields CDR1 MNHEY and CDR2 SVGAGI. J gave up 7 bases and V 7 bases, and 8 bases lay outside the gene matches. The CDR3 has 14 amino acids.

The chain is built from TRBV24-1 and TRBJ2-3, with 12 bases matching TRBD1. The V and J ends lost 7 bases and 2 bases, in that order; junction bases with no gene match: 0. Germline V gives CDR1 KGHDR, CDR2 SFDVKD. The CDR3 contains 14 residues. CDR3 amino acids: CATRGQGATDTQYF. DNA for the CDR3: TGTGCCACCAGGGGACAGGGGGCCACAGATACGCAGTATTTT.

V and J are TRBV12-3 or TRBV12-4 and TRBJ1-2; no definite D call. V was shortened by 3 bases and J by 4 bases, with 6 bases between the two germline ends. This CDR3 is built from 12 residues. The DNA of the CDR3 is TGTGCCAGCAGTTTCCAGTTCTATGGCTACACCTTC. Translation gives CASSFQFYGYTF.

The rearrangement uses TRBV6-1 and TRBJ2-2, with 8 nucleotides matching TRBD1. The CDR3 is 16 amino acids. Losses at the gene ends were 0 bases for V and 1 base for J; bases not matched to a gene: 1. In germline, CDR1 is MNHNS, CDR2 SASEGT. The CDR3 loop is CASSEAGTGNTGELFF. The DNA for the CDR3 is TGTGCCAGCAGTGAAGCCGGGACAGGGAACACCGGGGAGCTGTTTTTT.

V and J are TRBV3-1 (or the pseudogene TRBV3-2) and TRBJ1-6; D perhaps matches TRBD1 (6 bases). The CDR3 runs to 17 residues. The germline gives CDR1 LGHDT, CDR2 YNNKEL (reference sequence). Trimming cost V 2 bases and J 2 bases, with 13 bases left between them. The CDR3 DNA is TGTGCCAGCAGCCAAAGCTTCAGGGGTCCCTATAATTCACCCCTCCACTTT. Translation: CASSQSFRGPYNSPLHF.

The J gene is TRBJ1-2, the V gene TRBV2; 7 bases agree with TRBD1. Germline CDR1 is SNHLY and CDR2 is FYNNEI. The length of the CDR3 is 13 residues. V shed 6 bases and J 9 bases; nucleotides not matched to a gene: 10. The CDR3: CASRQGSGGRYTF. As DNA, the CDR3 is TGTGCCAGCAGGCAGGGCTCAGGGGGACGCTACACCTTC.

The chain uses TRBV7-3 and TRBJ2-1; D is unclear. V dropped 3 bases and J dropped 7 bases, with 10 bases sitting between them. Per germline, CDR1 SGHTA and CDR2 FQGTGA. The CDR3 is made up of 13 amino acids. The CDR3 coding sequence is TGTGCCAGCAGCTTCAAGGGCCGAAATGAGCAGTTCTTC. This gives the protein CASSFKGRNEQFF.